The 11 T cell receptor beta chains reported below all come from one sample, sequenced in a study of T cell responses to AZD1222 COVID-19 vaccine (dated by TCRdb to the early 2020s). Library preparation was by the immunoSEQ multiplex PCR assay. TCRdb carries this immuneACCESS record with in-frame sequences only. Its versions omit some clonotypes, under half of them owing to an unresolved V gene in the studies checked, with the rest unexplained. For this sample the table gives roughly 110,000 clones, of which 87% were detected only once. Together, the top ten hold 9% to 15% of the sample. What the time point label conveys for this sample: baseline before first vaccination. The source material was peripheral blood, sampled on day 0 of AZD1222 vaccination. Receptors originate from an adult in good health.

In its sample, this clone was seen once. The CDR3: CASSLKAITRNTGELFF. CDR3 nucleotide sequence: TGTGCCAGCAGTTTGAAGGCGATAACTAGAAACACCGGGGAGCTGTTTTTT. This chain uses TRBV27 with TRBJ2-2; D possibly corresponds to TRBD2 (5 bases). The CDR3 has 17 residues. V gave up 3 bases and J gave up 2 bases, with 16 bases separating them. In germline, CDR1 is MNHEY, CDR2 SMNVEV (reference sequence).

V gene TRBV7-2 combines with J gene TRBJ1-1, with TRBD1 as a possible D gene (5 bases). Trimming pared 2 bases from V and 7 bases from J, leaving 20 bases between. This CDR3 has 16 residues. CDR1 and CDR2 (germline): SGHTA, FQGNSA. In DNA form, the CDR3 reads TGTGCCAGCAGCTTATCATCAGGGATTGGGGTATTTGAAGCTTTCTTT. Protein: CASSLSSGIGVFEAFF.

CDR3 DNA: TGTGCCAGCAGTGAGTGGCAGGGGGAAATCTACAATGAGCAGTTCTTC. This codes for CASSEWQGEIYNEQFF. The chain joins TRBV2 to TRBJ2-1, with TRBD1 matching over 7 bases. Germline CDR1 and CDR2: SNHLY and FYNNEI. The CDR3 runs to 16 residues. With V trimmed by 3 bases and J by 3 bases, 8 bases remained unmatched.

The chain joins TRBV7-2 to TRBJ2-1, with 7 bases lining up with TRBD2. CDR1 is SGHTA and CDR2 is FQGNSA in the germline V gene. Unmatched junction bases numbered 11, after V lost 2 bases and J lost 4 bases. This CDR3 contains 17 residues. DNA of the CDR3: TGTGCCAGCAGCTTACGGGCTACCCGGGAGGCATACAATGAGCAGTTCTTC. Translating gives CASSLRATREAYNEQFF.

The rearrangement uses TRBV11-3 and TRBJ2-1; a possible D gene is TRBD1 (5 bases). The germline V gene has CDR1 SGHNT and CDR2 YENEEA. V shed 1 base and J shed 0 bases, with 10 bases lying between them. The length of the CDR3 is 16 residues. The CDR3 DNA reads as TGTGCCAGCAGCTTAGCAGGACAAAGCTCCTACAATGAGCAGTTCTTC. Protein product: CASSLAGQSSYNEQFF.

The rearrangement joins TRBV7-9 to TRBJ2-3, with D perhaps TRBD2 (6 bases). Germline-derived CDR1 and CDR2 are SEHNR and FQNEAQ (reference sequence). The CDR3 spans 15 residues. V lost 3 bases to trimming and J lost 1 base, with 11 bases between them. Written as DNA, the CDR3 is TGTGCCAGCAGCTTCGGGTTAGCGGGCACAGATACGCAGTATTTT. It encodes CASSFGLAGTDTQYF.

The genes are TRBV5-1 and TRBJ2-2; the D gene could be TRBD1 or TRBD2 (5 bases each). Germline-derived CDR1 and CDR2 are SGHRS and YFSETQ. V lost 5 bases and J 2 bases, leaving 10 bases between the germline ends. The CDR3 loop spans 14 amino acids. CDR3 bases: TGCGCCAGCAGTCAGAGGGGAAACACCGGGGAGCTGTTTTTT. Translating it yields CASSQRGNTGELFF.

The chain couples TRBV5-1 to TRBJ2-3, with 9 bases matching TRBD2. Germline CDR1 reads SGHRS; CDR2 reads YFSETQ. CDR3 length: 15 amino acids. V shed 1 base and J 2 bases; nucleotides not matched to a gene: 2. The CDR3 is CASSLPSGTTDTQYF. CDR3 DNA sequence: TGCGCCAGCAGCTTGCCTAGCGGGACCACAGATACGCAGTATTTT.

The chain joins TRBV15 to TRBJ2-7, with D unclear. The V and J ends lost 0 bases and 2 bases respectively, with 8 bases between them. This CDR3 contains 14 residues. Germline loops: CDR1 LNHNV, CDR2 YYDKDF (reference sequence). The CDR3 bases are TGTGCCACCAGCAGAGATTCCGGCGCCTACGAGCAGTACTTC. Translated, it gives CATSRDSGAYEQYF. Supplemented by reference TRBV15 and TRBJ2-7, the full variable domain reads DAMVIQNPRYQVTQFGKPVTLSCSQTLNHNVMYWYQQKSSQAPKLLFHYYDKDFNNEADTPDNFQSRRPNTSFCFLDIRSPGLGDTAMYLCATSRDSGAYEQYFGPGTRLTVT.

The CDR3 spells CASTPGQGSGNTIYF. The DNA for the CDR3 is TGTGCCAGCACCCCCGGACAGGGCTCTGGAAACACCATATATTTT. V usage is TRBV6-5 and J usage is TRBJ1-3; 8 nucleotides line up with TRBD1. The V and J ends lost 7 bases and 0 bases, in that order; junction bases with no gene match: 5. The germline V gene has CDR1 MNHEY and CDR2 SVGAGI. The CDR3 is 15 amino acids.

The gene calls are TRBV30 and TRBJ1-3; 10 positions agree with TRBD1. V was clipped by 4 bases and J by 5 bases; unmatched bases: 8. The germline V gene encodes CDR1 GTSNPN and CDR2 SVGIG (reference sequence). This CDR3 has 15 residues. The chain's CDR3 is CAWTPGGQGRNTIYF. Written as DNA, the CDR3 is TGTGCCTGGACCCCGGGGGGACAGGGGAGAAACACCATATATTTT.